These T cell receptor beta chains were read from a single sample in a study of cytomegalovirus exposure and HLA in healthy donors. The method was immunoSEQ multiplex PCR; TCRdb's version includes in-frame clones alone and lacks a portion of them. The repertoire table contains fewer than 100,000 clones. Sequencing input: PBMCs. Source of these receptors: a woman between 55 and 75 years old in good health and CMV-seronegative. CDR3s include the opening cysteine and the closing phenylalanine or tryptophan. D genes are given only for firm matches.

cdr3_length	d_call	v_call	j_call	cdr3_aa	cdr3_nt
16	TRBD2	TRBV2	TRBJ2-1	CASSAVGSGSVNEQFF	TGTGCCAGCAGTGCTGTGGGTAGCGGGAGCGTCAATGAGCAGTTCTTC
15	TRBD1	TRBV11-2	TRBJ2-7	CASSLAPRQGYEQYF	TGTGCCAGCAGCTTAGCTCCAAGACAGGGGTACGAGCAGTACTTC
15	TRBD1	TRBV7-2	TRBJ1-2	CASSSNRGYGSGYTF	TGTGCCAGCAGCTCCAACAGGGGATATGGGTCTGGCTACACCTTC
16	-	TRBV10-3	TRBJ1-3	CAISFDRPDSGNTIYF	TGTGCCATCAGCTTCGACAGGCCCGACTCTGGAAACACCATATATTTT
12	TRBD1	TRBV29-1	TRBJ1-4	CSDDRVNEKLFF	TGCAGCGACGACAGGGTTAATGAAAAACTGTTTTTT
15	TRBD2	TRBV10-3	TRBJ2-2	CAISDTSANTGELFF	TGTGCCATCAGTGATACTAGCGCGAACACCGGGGAGCTGTTTTTT
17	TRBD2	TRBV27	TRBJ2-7	CASSFFRDYLSSYEQYF	TGTGCCAGCAGTTTTTTCCGGGACTACCTATCTTCCTACGAGCAGTACTTC
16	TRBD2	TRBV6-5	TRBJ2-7	CASSYSGAGEFYEQYF	TGTGCCAGCAGTTACTCGGGCGCGGGAGAATTCTACGAGCAGTACTTC
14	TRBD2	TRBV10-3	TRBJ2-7	CAISTSGREREQYF	TGTGCCATCAGTACAAGCGGGAGGGAACGCGAGCAGTACTTC
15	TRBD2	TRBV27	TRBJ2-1	CASSWGLAGSDEQFF	TGTGCCAGCAGTTGGGGACTAGCGGGATCCGATGAGCAGTTCTTC
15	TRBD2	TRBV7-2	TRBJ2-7	CASSNLAGGPYEQYF	TGTGCCAGCAGCAATCTAGCGGGAGGGCCTTACGAGCAGTACTTC
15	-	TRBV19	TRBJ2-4	CASSIGARGQNIQYF	TGTGCCAGTAGTATAGGGGCCAGGGGACAAAACATTCAGTACTTC
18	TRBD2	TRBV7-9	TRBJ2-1	CASSLVLAGDPSYNEQFF	TGTGCCAGCAGCTTAGTACTAGCGGGAGATCCTAGCTACAATGAGCAGTTCTTC
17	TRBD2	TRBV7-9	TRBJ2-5	CASSGVAGGPEFETQYF	TGTGCCAGCAGCGGAGTAGCGGGAGGGCCGGAATTCGAGACCCAGTACTTC
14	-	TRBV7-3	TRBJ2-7	CASSLMQGPYEQYF	TGTGCCAGCAGCTTAATGCAGGGCCCCTACGAGCAGTACTTC
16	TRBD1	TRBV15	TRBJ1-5	CATSSLGTGVNQPQHF	TGTGCCACCAGCAGCTTAGGGACAGGGGTTAATCAGCCCCAGCATTTT
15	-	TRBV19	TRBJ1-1	CASTGRELMNTEAFF	TGTGCCAGTACAGGGCGCGAACTCATGAACACTGAAGCTTTCTTT
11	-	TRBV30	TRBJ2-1	CAWSVQGVQFF	TGTGCCTGGAGTGTACAGGGTGTGCAGTTCTTC
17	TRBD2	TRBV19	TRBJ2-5	CASSIDLGSGRVETQYF	TGTGCCAGTAGTATAGATCTTGGTAGCGGGAGGGTAGAGACCCAGTACTTC
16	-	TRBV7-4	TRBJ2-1	CASIFLLYAVYNEQFF	TGTGCCAGCATCTTCCTCCTCTACGCCGTATACAATGAGCAGTTCTTC
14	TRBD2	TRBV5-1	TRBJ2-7	CASSLEWTSYEQYF	TGCGCCAGCAGCTTGGAATGGACTAGCTACGAGCAGTACTTC
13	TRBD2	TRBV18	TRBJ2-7	CASSPGLANEQYF	TGTGCCAGCTCACCGGGACTAGCGAACGAGCAGTACTTC
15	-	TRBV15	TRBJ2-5	CATSRAGGGTETQYF	TGTGCCACCAGCAGGGCCGGCGGCGGGACGGAGACCCAGTACTTC
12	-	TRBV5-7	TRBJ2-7	CASSLVAARCYF	TGTGCCAGCAGCTTGGTGGCGGCTAGGTGCTACTTC
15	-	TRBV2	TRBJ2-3	CASSRSAVSTDTQYF	TGTGCCAGCAGTCGGTCTGCGGTTAGCACAGATACGCAGTATTTT
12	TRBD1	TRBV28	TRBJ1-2	CASSGQVWGYTF	TGTGCCAGCAGCGGACAGGTATGGGGCTACACCTTC